The clone carrying this T cell receptor (beta chain) has at least ten counts. V was cut by 3 bases and J by 1 base, with 12 bases left in between. The CDR3 is made up of 15 amino acids. The sample is drawn from a study of regulatory T cells in long-lasting Graves disease. Arm-PCR of CDR3 regions and iRepertoire HTBI primers were used to build TCR beta libraries. TCRdb fed the multiplex PCR reads into MiXCR, producing one record per CDR3 protein. The table records roughly 380,000 distinct CDR3 sequences, less than 20% of them present only once. Time point given: newly diagnosed GD, antithyroid drugs for less than 3 months. Making the TCR library involved RNA that had been extracted from PBMCs.

This specimen consisted of peripheral blood mononuclear cells (PBMCs), obtained at new diagnosis, from a patient treated with antithyroid drugs. This rearrangement joins TRBV12-3 or TRBV12-4 to TRBJ1-1; perhaps TRBD1 as D (5 bases). This receptor was identified in a female donor with Graves disease. The CDR3 spells CASSFQGLRNTEAFF. The CDR3 coding sequence is TGTGCCAGCAGTTTTCAGGGCCTACGGAACACTGAAGCTTTCTTT.